Listed below are T cell receptor beta chains from one sample, sequenced in a study of blood T cells in healthy people across ages. TCRdb redid the calling of the 5' RACE reads with MiXCR, one entry per CDR3 protein. The table includes some 1.5 million distinct CDR3 sequences, roughly 27% detected once. The sample taken for sequencing was blood. These receptors were obtained from a woman in her 30s in good health. Each CDR3 is given with its conserved first and last residue. The D gene is left open where the match is weak. Clone size is given for some rows only: seen once, a few or many times, or a class if the clone is expanded.

clone size,J gene,D gene,V gene,CDR3 protein,CDR3 DNA
few,TRBJ2-5,TRBD2,TRBV18,CASSPPSKAGESGEQYF,TGTGCCAGCTCACCACCTTCTAAAGCGGGAGAGTCGGGAGAGCAGTACTTC
-,TRBJ2-6,-,TRBV5-5,CASSLFLTGRISGANVLTF,TGTGCCAGCAGCTTGTTTTTGACGGGACGGATCTCTGGGGCCAACGTCCTGACTTTC
-,TRBJ2-7,-,TRBV7-9,CASSARIGDYEQYF,TGTGCCAGCAGCGCAAGGATCGGAGACTACGAGCAGTACTTC
few,TRBJ1-1,-,TRBV5-1,CASSWGPPGIMNTEAFF,TGCGCCAGCAGCTGGGGACCTCCCGGGATCATGAACACTGAAGCTTTCTTT
-,TRBJ1-2,TRBD1,TRBV7-2,CASSLTDRAGYGYTF,TGTGCCAGCAGCTTAACGGACAGGGCGGGCTATGGCTACACCTTC
many,TRBJ1-2,TRBD1,TRBV29-1,CSARRQGSDYGYTF,TGCAGCGCACGTAGACAGGGGAGTGACTATGGCTACACCTTC
few,TRBJ2-3,-,TRBV2,CASRGGLRDTRYF,TGTGCCAGCAGGGGGGGACTCAGGGATACGCGGTATTTT
few,TRBJ1-3,-,TRBV20-1,CSAGPYEEGNTIYF,TGCAGTGCTGGCCCTTACGAGGAGGGAAACACCATATATTTT
-,TRBJ2-5,-,TRBV20-1,CSGEVGGPETQYF,TGCAGCGGAGAGGTCGGGGGCCCGGAGACCCAGTACTTC
-,TRBJ1-5,-,TRBV6-5,CASRPDRDNQPQHF,TGTGCCAGCAGACCGGACAGAGACAATCAGCCCCAGCATTTT
many,TRBJ2-5,-,TRBV11-2,CASSSYGIQETQYF,TGTGCCAGCAGCTCCTACGGGATCCAAGAGACCCAGTACTTC
-,TRBJ2-2,-,TRBV19,CASTRGNTGELFF,TGTGCCAGCACTCGGGGTAACACCGGGGAGCTGTTTTTT
few,TRBJ2-7,TRBD1,TRBV6-6,CTSSRDRASEQYF,TGTACCAGCAGCCGGGACAGGGCTTCTGAGCAGTACTTC
few,TRBJ2-3,-,TRBV7-2,CASSRQQSTDTQYF,TGTGCCAGCAGCCGACAGCAGAGCACAGATACGCAGTATTTT
-,TRBJ2-1,-,TRBV24-1,CATKAGNYNEQFF,TGTGCCACCAAGGCGGGGAACTACAATGAGCAGTTCTTC
-,TRBJ1-1,-,TRBV9,CASSPRGEGTEAFF,TGTGCCAGCAGCCCCCGTGGGGAGGGAACTGAAGCTTTCTTT
many,TRBJ2-5,TRBD2,TRBV5-1,CASTLGTSGRQETQYF,TGCGCCAGCACCCTTGGGACTAGCGGGAGGCAAGAGACCCAGTACTTC
few,TRBJ1-1,TRBD1,TRBV20-1,CSARGLGTGGTEAFF,TGCAGTGCTAGGGGTCTAGGGACAGGGGGGACTGAAGCTTTCTTT
many,TRBJ2-1,TRBD1,TRBV7-2,CASSLEDRGWNEQFF,TGTGCCAGCAGCTTAGAGGACAGGGGGTGGAATGAGCAGTTCTTC
few,TRBJ2-7,-,TRBV9,CASSVVGSGDEQYF,TGTGCCAGCAGCGTAGTAGGCTCGGGCGACGAGCAGTACTTC
-,TRBJ2-2,-,TRBV7-9,CASSFLEVGTGELFF,TGTGCCAGCAGCTTCCTAGAGGTTGGCACCGGGGAGCTGTTTTTT
-,TRBJ2-4,TRBD1,TRBV15,CATRRPGQGTKNIQYF,TGTGCCACCAGGAGACCGGGACAGGGGACCAAAAACATTCAGTACTTC
-,TRBJ2-7,TRBD1,TRBV18,CASFRDRGLEQYF,TGTGCCAGCTTCCGGGACAGGGGGCTCGAGCAGTACTTC
-,TRBJ2-5,-,TRBV12-3/TRBV12-4,CASSLTTLETQYF,TGTGCCAGCAGTTTGACTACCCTAGAGACCCAGTACTTC
-,TRBJ1-2,TRBD1,TRBV4-3,CASSQVTGLGYGYTF,TGCGCCAGCAGCCAAGTGACAGGGTTAGGCTATGGCTACACCTTC
many,TRBJ2-7,-,TRBV7-9,CASSPSRGRLNYEQYF,TGTGCCAGCAGTCCATCCCGTGGCCGACTAAACTACGAGCAGTACTTC
-,TRBJ2-1,-,TRBV6-1,CASRDRLPYNEQFF,TGTGCCAGCAGAGACAGGCTACCTTACAATGAGCAGTTCTTC
-,TRBJ2-2,-,TRBV10-3,CAIRATGLSGKLFF,TGTGCCATCCGCGCCACAGGGCTGTCCGGGAAGCTGTTTTTT
many,TRBJ2-1,-,TRBV5-4,CASSFYGGINEQFF,TGTGCCAGCAGCTTTTATGGAGGGATCAATGAGCAGTTCTTC
-,TRBJ1-4,-,TRBV7-2,CASSRFGAGAATSEKLFF,TGTGCCAGCAGCCGTTTTGGGGCTGGGGCGGCGACTAGTGAAAAACTGTTTTTT
few,TRBJ1-1,TRBD1,TRBV7-9,CASSSRTGGPGTEAFF,TGTGCCAGCAGCTCGAGGACAGGGGGCCCAGGTACTGAAGCTTTCTTT